This T cell receptor (beta chain) was recorded in a study of blood T cell repertoires in COVID-19. Study details: Spain, Italy and the United States supplied samples that represented acute and convalescent COVID-19.

Original handling: It was from reference gene primer amplification that nucleated cell counts were estimated. TCRdb's table, derived via immunoSEQ multiplex PCR, lists solely in-frame clones and lacks some. V and J calls and clone size are as listed in that table; D and trimming were resolved from the DNA. Of under 60,000 clones listed, less than 95% are singletons. Germline V CDR1 and CDR2: MNHEY, SMNVEV (reference sequence). The CDR3 consists of 19 residues. Trimming cost V 6 bases and J 0 bases; bases outside gene matches: 13. This clonotype was sampled from a human donor in a cohort sampled during active COVID-19. Sequencing used peripheral blood. The chain recombines TRBV27 with TRBJ1-6, with 8 bases matching TRBD1. CDR3 nucleotides: TGTGCCAGCAGGTCCGACAGGGGTCACCTCAGCTCCTATAATTCACCCCTCCACTTT. Its protein is CASRSDRGHLSSYNSPLHF.